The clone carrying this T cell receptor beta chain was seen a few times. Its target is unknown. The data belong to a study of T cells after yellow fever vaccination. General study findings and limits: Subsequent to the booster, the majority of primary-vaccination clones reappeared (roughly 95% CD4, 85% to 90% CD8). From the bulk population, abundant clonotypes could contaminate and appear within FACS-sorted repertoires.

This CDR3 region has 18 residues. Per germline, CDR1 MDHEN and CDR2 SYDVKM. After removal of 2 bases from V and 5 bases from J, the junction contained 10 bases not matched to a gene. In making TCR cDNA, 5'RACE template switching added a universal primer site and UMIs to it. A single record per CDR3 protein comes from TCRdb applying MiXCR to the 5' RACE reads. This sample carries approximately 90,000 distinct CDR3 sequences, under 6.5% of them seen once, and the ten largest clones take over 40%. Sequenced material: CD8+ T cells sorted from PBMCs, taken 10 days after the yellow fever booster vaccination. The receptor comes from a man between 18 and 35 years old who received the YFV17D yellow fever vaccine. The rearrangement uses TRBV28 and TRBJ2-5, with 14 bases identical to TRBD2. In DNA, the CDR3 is TGTGCCAGCAGTTTAATTCGACTAGCGGGGGGGGCAAGGGAGACCCAGTACTTC. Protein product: CASSLIRLAGGARETQYF.